These T cell receptor beta chains were read from a single sample in a study of blood T cell repertoires in COVID-19. Data came from immunoSEQ multiplex PCR; TCRdb stores just in-frame clones and leaves some out. The sample has over 50,000 clones; 78% are singletons. The material sequenced was peripheral blood. These receptors all come from a human donor with active or convalescent COVID-19. The donor label of this sample is uncertain. Each CDR3 is given with its conserved first and last residue. The D gene is left open where the match is weak. Clone sizes are given selectively: once, few, many, or a class where the clone is expanded.

clone size	V gene	J gene	D gene	CDR3 protein	CDR3 DNA
-	TRBV19	TRBJ1-4	TRBD1	CASSDRQGGNEKLFF	TGTGCCAGTAGTGACCGACAGGGCGGAAATGAAAAACTGTTTTTT
once	TRBV6-1	TRBJ1-2	TRBD1	CASSERRTGLLGTF	TGTGCCAGCAGTGAACGTAGGACAGGGCTGTTAGGGACCTTC
-	TRBV7-3	TRBJ2-2	-	CASSLTRRTGELFF	TGTGCCAGCAGCTTAACGCGGCGAACCGGGGAGCTGTTTTTT
-	TRBV12-5	TRBJ1-1	-	CASGLTESWEPNTEAFF	TGTGCTAGTGGACTGACAGAGAGTTGGGAACCGAACACTGAAGCTTTCTTT
once	TRBV6-6	TRBJ1-1	TRBD1	CASGQGWRSSTEAFF	TGTGCCAGCGGACAGGGATGGAGGTCGAGCACTGAAGCTTTCTTT
many	TRBV10-3	TRBJ2-6	TRBD1	CAIRLSPGTGVGANVLTF	TGTGCCATCAGACTTAGTCCCGGGACAGGGGTAGGGGCCAACGTCCTGACTTTC
-	TRBV18	TRBJ2-1	-	CASSPGEADNEQFF	TGTGCCAGCTCACCAGGGGAGGCTGACAATGAGCAGTTCTTC
once	TRBV5-1	TRBJ2-7	-	CASSLFAGDAYEQYF	TGCGCCAGCAGCTTGTTCGCAGGGGATGCCTACGAGCAGTACTTC
few	TRBV7-9	TRBJ2-5	-	CASSLVQTPGETQYF	TGTGCCAGCAGCTTAGTCCAGACCCCGGGGGAGACCCAGTACTTC
-	TRBV4-1	TRBJ2-7	TRBD2	CASSQEGGVWNEQYF	TGCGCCAGCAGCCAAGAGGGGGGGGTATGGAACGAGCAGTACTTC
-	TRBV11-2	TRBJ1-4	-	CASSLDWVGSNEKLFF	TGTGCCAGCAGCTTAGACTGGGTGGGCTCTAATGAAAAACTGTTTTTT
-	TRBV10-3	TRBJ2-7	-	CAISDHMTGVNEQYF	TGTGCCATCAGTGACCACATGACAGGAGTAAACGAGCAGTACTTC
-	TRBV19	TRBJ1-2	-	CASSIGFGGVAYGYTF	TGTGCCAGTAGTATCGGTTTCGGCGGGGTGGCATATGGCTACACCTTC
-	TRBV5-4	TRBJ1-1	-	CASSQEGDLRTEAFF	TGTGCCAGCAGCCAAGAAGGGGATCTGAGGACTGAAGCTTTCTTT
-	TRBV24-1	TRBJ2-7	-	CATAAGGAYEQYF	TGTGCCACCGCCGCCGGAGGCGCCTACGAGCAGTACTTC
-	TRBV30	TRBJ2-2	TRBD2	CAWVPLAGGYTGELFF	TGTGCCTGGGTCCCACTAGCGGGAGGGTACACCGGGGAGCTGTTTTTT
-	TRBV5-3	TRBJ2-5	TRBD2	CARMRDPGGTQYF	TGTGCCAGAATGCGGGACCCGGGAGGGACCCAGTACTTC
-	TRBV9	TRBJ2-1	TRBD2	CASSAGGILTSHEQFF	TGTGCCAGCAGCGCGGGGGGTATCCTTACTTCACACGAGCAGTTCTTC
-	TRBV11-2	TRBJ2-7	-	CASSIDPKGVYEQYF	TGTGCCAGCAGTATAGACCCAAAGGGAGTCTACGAGCAGTACTTC
-	TRBV3-1/TRBV3-2	TRBJ1-2	-	CASSRMTGFSGYTF	TGTGCCAGCAGCCGAATGACAGGTTTTTCTGGCTACACCTTC
-	TRBV6-4	TRBJ2-1	TRBD1	CASSDGFGTGGNYDEQFF	TGTGCCAGCAGCGACGGGTTCGGGACAGGGGGCAACTACGATGAGCAGTTCTTC
few	TRBV4-1	TRBJ2-7	TRBD1	CASSHPSGTGGNEQYF	TGCGCCAGCAGCCACCCATCCGGGACAGGGGGCAACGAGCAGTACTTC
-	TRBV7-2	TRBJ2-5	-	CASSSLRDLYQETQYF	TGTGCCAGCAGCTCCCTGAGGGACTTGTACCAAGAGACCCAGTACTTC
-	TRBV6-5	TRBJ1-1	-	CASSYSDSGNTEAFF	TGTGCCAGCAGTTACTCGGACAGTGGGAACACTGAAGCTTTCTTT
-	TRBV28	TRBJ1-2	TRBD1	CASSFGTGRDYGYTF	TGTGCCAGCAGTTTCGGGACAGGGAGGGACTATGGCTACACCTTC
-	TRBV9	TRBJ2-7	TRBD1	CASSVEDRAFSYEQYF	TGTGCCAGCAGCGTAGAGGACAGGGCCTTCTCCTACGAGCAGTACTTC
few	TRBV10-1	TRBJ1-4	TRBD1	CASSELGDRGRVATNEKLFF	TGCGCCAGCAGTGAGTTAGGGGACAGGGGGCGAGTTGCAACTAATGAAAAACTGTTTTTT
few	TRBV21-1	TRBJ1-2	-	CASSHSGHPTYGYTF	TGTGCCAGCAGCCATTCGGGACACCCGACGTATGGCTACACCTTC
once	TRBV27	TRBJ2-5	-	CANCFLERARQETQYF	TGTGCCAACTGTTTCTTGGAGCGGGCGCGCCAAGAGACCCAGTACTTC
-	TRBV6-1	TRBJ1-2	-	CASSEDYPRGYTF	TGTGCCAGCAGTGAGGACTACCCCCGGGGGTACACCTTC
-	TRBV2	TRBJ1-3	-	CASRAGVSGGNTIYF	TGTGCCAGCAGAGCGGGGGTCTCAGGTGGAAACACCATATATTTT
-	TRBV12-3/TRBV12-4	TRBJ1-2	TRBD1	CASGTGLGYTF	TGTGCCAGCGGGACAGGGCTTGGCTACACCTTC
-	TRBV21-1	TRBJ2-7	-	CASSKPPPPGQRREQYF	TGTGCCAGCAGCAAACCCCCCCCACCGGGACAGAGAAGGGAGCAGTACTTC
once	TRBV19	TRBJ1-5	-	CATRDTRNQPQHF	TGTGCCACTCGCGACACTCGCAATCAGCCCCAGCATTTT
-	TRBV3-1/TRBV3-2	TRBJ1-5	-	CASSQNRDQPQHF	TGTGCCAGCAGCCAGAACAGGGATCAGCCCCAGCATTTT
-	TRBV5-4	TRBJ1-5	TRBD1	CASSLAGGDQPQHF	TGTGCCAGCAGCTTGGCAGGGGGTGATCAGCCCCAGCATTTT
once	TRBV6-5	TRBJ2-2	-	CASSYSGLRDTGELFF	TGTGCCAGCAGTTACTCCGGACTTAGGGACACCGGGGAGCTGTTTTTT
-	TRBV2	TRBJ2-1	TRBD2	CASKREVYNEQFF	TGTGCCAGCAAGCGGGAGGTATACAATGAGCAGTTCTTC
-	TRBV6-5	TRBJ1-5	-	CASRDKLPNQPQHF	TGTGCCAGCAGAGACAAACTGCCTAATCAGCCCCAGCATTTT
-	TRBV13	TRBJ2-2	-	CASSFDRLGELFF	TGTGCCAGCAGCTTCGATCGGTTGGGGGAGCTGTTTTTT
-	TRBV5-8	TRBJ2-6	-	CASSFQGITTGANVLTF	TGTGCCAGCAGCTTTCAGGGGATAACCACTGGGGCCAACGTCCTGACTTTC
-	TRBV11-2	TRBJ2-7	TRBD2	CASSAKTGTSGSLHEQYF	TGTGCCAGCAGCGCTAAAACAGGGACTAGCGGGAGCCTCCACGAGCAGTACTTC